Each of the 8 T cell receptor beta chains below was sequenced from the same sample in a study of T cell responses to AZD1222 COVID-19 vaccine. Produced via immunoSEQ multiplex PCR; TCRdb's table is partial and in-frame only. There are 150,000 or so clones in the sample; around 90% occur only once, and 3.8% lies in the top ten. Sequencing was performed on peripheral blood, taken 28 days after the second AZD1222 dose. The receptor set was obtained from an adult who received the AZD1222 COVID-19 vaccine.

This clone was observed a handful of times. The V and J genes are TRBV5-8 and TRBJ1-1, with a tentative D call TRBD1 (5 bases). Germline values: CDR1 SGHTS, CDR2 YDEGEE. V was pared by 4 bases and J by 6 bases, with 16 bases between. The CDR3 sequence is 14 residues long. The CDR3 region has the DNA TGTGCCAGCAGCGAGACAGTACGCGGGGCTGAAGCTTTCTTT. Translated: CASSETVRGAEAFF.

A few counts support this clone. V gene TRBV19 combines with J gene TRBJ1-2; 9 bases map to TRBD1. The CDR3 loop spans 15 amino acids. Germline V gene sequence: CDR1 LNHDA, CDR2 SQIVND (reference sequence). Trimming took 5 bases from V and 1 from J; bases not matched to a gene: 5. CDR3 residues: CASSPTGQGNYGYTF. The CDR3 nucleotides read TGTGCCAGTAGTCCGACGGGACAGGGTAACTATGGCTACACCTTC.

The chain has TRBV5-1 and TRBJ1-5, with TRBD1 matching 7 bases. Germline loops: CDR1 SGHRS, CDR2 YFSETQ. The CDR3 has 14 residues. The J segment lost 7 bases and the V segment lost 4 bases, leaving 8 bases of the junction unmatched. CDR3 DNA sequence: TGCGCCAGCAGCCAGGGGGGTAGGGGACAGCCCCAGCATTTT. Residues: CASSQGGRGQPQHF.

V usage is TRBV9 and J usage is TRBJ1-1; D not resolved. The length of the CDR3 is 14 residues. CDR1 is SGDLS, CDR2 YYNGEE, per germline. V was trimmed by 0 bases and J by 6 bases, leaving 12 bases between them. The CDR3 region is CASSVATSGSEAFF. The CDR3 coding sequence is TGTGCCAGCAGCGTAGCTACTTCCGGGTCTGAAGCTTTCTTT.

The chain has TRBV2 and TRBJ2-1; 7 bases are a match to TRBD2. Per germline, CDR1 SNHLY and CDR2 FYNNEI. The CDR3 runs to 15 residues. V shed 5 bases and J 2 bases; nucleotides not matched to a gene: 6. The CDR3 nucleotides read TGTGCCAGCAGTATACGGACTAGGACCTACAATGAGCAGTTCTTC. Its translation: CASSIRTRTYNEQFF.

The rearrangement joins TRBV6-5 to TRBJ2-3; TRBD2 matches 8 bases. V gave up 5 bases and J gave up 6 bases; unmatched junction bases: 1. The CDR3 has 12 amino acids. In germline, CDR1 is MNHEY, CDR2 SVGAGI. The CDR3 spells CASSRGGDTQYF. The DNA of the CDR3 is TGTGCCAGCAGTCGGGGGGGGGATACGCAGTATTTT.

The chain combines TRBV4-1 with TRBJ2-3; 7 nucleotides align to TRBD2. Trimming cost V 2 bases and J 2 bases; bases outside gene matches: 7. The CDR3 covers 16 residues. Germline loops: CDR1 MGHRA, CDR2 YSYEKL. CDR3 residues: CASSQIPGLHTDTQYF. The CDR3 bases are TGCGCCAGCAGCCAAATACCGGGACTACACACAGATACGCAGTATTTT.

The CDR3 spells CASSWRQQYNSPLHF. CDR3 sequence (DNA): TGTGCCAGCAGCTGGCGACAGCAGTATAATTCACCCCTCCACTTT. V and J are TRBV5-8 and TRBJ1-6; tentative D call: TRBD1 (5 bases). The V end was cut by 3 bases, the J end by 4 bases, with 11 bases between. The CDR3 sequence is 15 residues long. The germline CDR1 and CDR2 sequences are SGHTS and YDEGEE.